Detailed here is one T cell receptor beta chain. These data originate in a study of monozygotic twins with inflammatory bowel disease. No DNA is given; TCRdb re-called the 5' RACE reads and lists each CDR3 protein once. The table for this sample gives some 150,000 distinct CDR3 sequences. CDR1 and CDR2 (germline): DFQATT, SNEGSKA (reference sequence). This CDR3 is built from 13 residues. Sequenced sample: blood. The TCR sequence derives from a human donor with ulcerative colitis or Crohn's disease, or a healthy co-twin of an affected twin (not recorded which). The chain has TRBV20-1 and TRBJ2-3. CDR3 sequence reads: CSARSDSTDTQYF.